This T cell receptor (beta chain) was observed in a study of T cells in Graves' hyperthyroidism and ophthalmopathy. Study outcomes and limitations: Blood held most thyroid clonotypes expanded above 0.001 frequency.

CDR3 length equals 17 residues. Germline CDR1 is SGDLS and CDR2 is YYNGEE. The junction had 6 bases not matched to a gene; V was cut back by 0 bases and J by 2 bases. RNA transcripts gave rise to amplified TCR beta CDR3 regions. RT-PCR in the first round (using the HTBI primer set) targeted the TCR CDR3. TCRdb recomputed calls from the multiplex PCR reads with MiXCR, one row per CDR3 protein. Of around 620,000 distinct CDR3 sequences listed, roughly 46% are singletons. Concerning this clonotype itself: What it binds is not known.

The chain employs TRBV9 and TRBJ2-5; the match to TRBD2 covers 11 bases. The specimen was peripheral blood or thyroid tissue (not recorded which). This sequence was found in an adult woman with Graves' disease, either hyperthyroidism or ophthalmopathy (not recorded which). The CDR3 protein is CASSVATSGGRQETQYF. CDR3 nucleotides: TGTGCCAGCAGCGTAGCTACTAGCGGGGGTCGGCAAGAGACCCAGTACTTC.